The source of this T cell receptor (beta chain) is a study of T cells after yellow fever vaccination. Study-level findings and limits: Post-booster samples contained most primary-vaccination clones (more than 95% CD4, 70% to 90% CD8).

Germline V gene sequence: CDR1 SGHTA, CDR2 FQGNSA. The CDR3 runs 14 residues. The V and J ends lost 5 bases and 4 bases, in that order; junction bases with no gene match: 6. TCRdb processed the 5' RACE reads anew with MiXCR; each CDR3 protein has one entry. The sample lists about 25,000 distinct CDR3 sequences; roughly 3.4% were seen once. In this sample, this clonotype turned up many times. The rearrangement uses TRBV7-2 and TRBJ2-5; 8 bases are a match to TRBD1. This TCR was recovered from a man aged 18 to 29 who received the YFV17D yellow fever vaccine. The material sequenced was PBMCs, either bulk or a sorted T-cell subset (CD4+, CD8+, memory, or dextramer-sorted; not recorded which), taken roughly 45 days after the first yellow fever vaccination. CDR3 protein: CASSPDRERETQYF. The CDR3 coding sequence is TGTGCCAGCAGCCCGGACAGGGAGCGAGAGACCCAGTACTTC.